The rows below give T cell receptor beta chains drawn from one sample of a study of blood T cells in healthy people across ages. TCRdb recomputed calls from the 5' RACE reads with MiXCR, one row per CDR3 protein. Among about 1.7 million distinct CDR3 sequences, roughly 27% were seen once, and the ten largest hold about 7.7%. The sequenced material came from blood. Every receptor here comes from a woman aged 25 to 39 in good health. Each CDR3 is given with its conserved first and last residue. D genes are given only for firm matches. Expanded clones are given a class, and other clones once, few, many or no size at all.

clone_size	d_call	v_call	j_call	cdr3_nt	cdr3_aa
few	-	TRBV5-1	TRBJ2-1	TGCGCCAGCAACTCGGAGGGGGATGAGCAGTTCTTC	CASNSEGDEQFF
-	-	TRBV24-1	TRBJ2-2	TGTGCCACCAGTGATCCCCCTGGCGGGGGCGTAAACACCGGGGAGCTGTTTTTT	CATSDPPGGGVNTGELFF
few	TRBD2	TRBV3-1	TRBJ2-1	TGTGCCAGCAGCCCACTTCCTAGCGGGAGGGCCGCTCCGTCCTACAATGAGCAGTTCTTC	CASSPLPSGRAAPSYNEQFF
few	-	TRBV24-1	TRBJ2-5	TGTGCCACCAGTGATGGGTCAGAAGAGACCCAGTACTTC	CATSDGSEETQYF
many	-	TRBV20-1	TRBJ2-1	TGCAGTGCCAGGTCCTTGAGGGGGACAAGCTCCTACAATGAGCAGTTCTTC	CSARSLRGTSSYNEQFF
many	-	TRBV6-2/TRBV6-3	TRBJ2-6	TGTGCCAGCAGTTACGACCCTACGGCGCCCAACGTCCTGACTTTC	CASSYDPTAPNVLTF
many	-	TRBV29-1	TRBJ2-1	TGCAGCGTTGCTGCGTTTTCCTCCTACAATGAGCAGTTCTTC	CSVAAFSSYNEQFF
-	TRBD2	TRBV19	TRBJ2-1	TGTGCCAGTAGTATGAGAAGCGGGGGAGTGGATGAGCAGTTCTTC	CASSMRSGGVDEQFF
-	TRBD1	TRBV11-2	TRBJ2-5	TGTGCCAGCAGCATCGGACAGGGTGGAAGGGAGACCCAGTACTTC	CASSIGQGGRETQYF
-	-	TRBV12-3/TRBV12-4	TRBJ2-1	TGTGCCAGCAGCAAACAAAGTGAGCAGTTCTTC	CASSKQSEQFF
few	TRBD1	TRBV5-5	TRBJ1-5	TGTGCCAGCAGCCCAACGGGACAGAACCTTCGGCCCCAGCATTTT	CASSPTGQNLRPQHF
-	-	TRBV20-1	TRBJ1-2	TGCAGTGCCAACCAAGGGACGACGGGCTACACCTTC	CSANQGTTGYTF
few	-	TRBV3-1	TRBJ1-2	TGTGCCAGCAGCCAAGCTCGGGACAAAGCCAACTATGGCTACACCTTC	CASSQARDKANYGYTF
-	-	TRBV20-1	TRBJ1-5	TGCAGTGCTAGAGTAGGCAGCCTAGAACAGCCCCAGCATTTT	CSARVGSLEQPQHF
few	-	TRBV14	TRBJ2-7	TGTGCCAGCAGCCAGGCCTCGACAGGCGCCTACGAGCAGTACTTC	CASSQASTGAYEQYF
-	-	TRBV12-5	TRBJ1-2	TGTGCTAGTGGTTTGTACGGGGTAGAGGGCTACACCTTC	CASGLYGVEGYTF
few	TRBD1	TRBV19	TRBJ1-4	TGTGCCAGTAGTAGCCCGACAGGGCCTGCGGAAAAACTGTTTTTT	CASSSPTGPAEKLFF
many	-	TRBV29-1	TRBJ2-5	TGCAGCGCCACAGGCGTTGAGACCCAGTACTTC	CSATGVETQYF
-	-	TRBV11-2	TRBJ2-1	TGTGCCAGCAGCCTGCGGACTTCCCACGACAATCAGCAGTTCTTC	CASSLRTSHDNQQFF
many	-	TRBV6-6	TRBJ1-2	TGTGCCAGCAGTTACCCGGGGGCCGACTATGGCTACACCTTC	CASSYPGADYGYTF
-	-	TRBV28	TRBJ2-1	TGTGTCAGCAGTTTGGTTGTTCCTGAAGGAGTGCAGTTCTTC	CVSSLVVPEGVQFF
-	-	TRBV5-1	TRBJ1-1	TGCGCCAGCAGGCCCGGGGAATCGAACACTGAAGCTTTCTTT	CASRPGESNTEAFF
-	-	TRBV29-1	TRBJ1-4	TGCAGCGTTGGAATGCATAATGAAAAACTGTTTTTT	CSVGMHNEKLFF
-	-	TRBV5-1	TRBJ2-2	TGCGCCAGTAACCCCGGGGACACCGGGGAGCTGTTTTTT	CASNPGDTGELFF
few	-	TRBV19	TRBJ1-1	TGTGCCTGTAGTCCACAGGGTAACACTGAAGCTTTCTTT	CACSPQGNTEAFF
few	TRBD2	TRBV20-1	TRBJ2-5	TGCAGTGCTGTCGGGACTAGAGAAGAGACCCAGTACTTC	CSAVGTREETQYF
-	-	TRBV14	TRBJ2-4	TGTGCCAGCAGCCAAGATTTGGGCCCCCTAGCCAAAAACATTCAGTACTTC	CASSQDLGPLAKNIQYF
-	-	TRBV12-3/TRBV12-4	TRBJ1-2	TGTGCCAGCAGTTTACAGCGTTGTGGCTACACCTTC	CASSLQRCGYTF
many	-	TRBV7-8	TRBJ2-1	TGTGCCAGCAGCCCAGCCGGGGGTGGTGAGTTCTTC	CASSPAGGGEFF
-	-	TRBV27	TRBJ2-2	TGTGCCAGCAGTTTATACGGCGCCGGGGAGCTGTTTTTT	CASSLYGAGELFF
many	-	TRBV7-9	TRBJ2-7	TGTGCCAGCAGCCCGACGGATAGCTCCTACGAGCAGTACTTC	CASSPTDSSYEQYF
-	-	TRBV7-2	TRBJ2-4	TGTGCCAGCAGCTTAGTTCCGGGGGCGGCCAAAAACATTCAGTACTTC	CASSLVPGAAKNIQYF
many	TRBD2	TRBV10-3	TRBJ2-7	TGTGCCATCAGTGTAGCGGGAGTGTCCTCCTACGAGCAGTACTTC	CAISVAGVSSYEQYF
many	TRBD2	TRBV20-1	TRBJ2-7	TGCAGTGCTCCCGGACTAGCGGGGACCTACGAGCAGTACTTC	CSAPGLAGTYEQYF
-	-	TRBV6-2/TRBV6-3	TRBJ2-1	TGTGCCAGCAGTTATTCAGGGCCTCCCTACAATGAGCAGTTCTTC	CASSYSGPPYNEQFF
many	-	TRBV9	TRBJ1-2	TGTGCCAGCAGCGTAGTGGGAGGGGGCTACACCTTC	CASSVVGGGYTF
few	-	TRBV11-2	TRBJ1-6	TGTGCCAGCAGTTCCACGGACCGGCCCTATTCACCCCTCCACTTT	CASSSTDRPYSPLHF
-	-	TRBV5-4	TRBJ2-1	TGTGCCAGCAGCCGATGGCTATCAAACAATGAGCAGTTCTTC	CASSRWLSNNEQFF
many	-	TRBV20-1	TRBJ2-7	TGCAGTGCCTCCGGAGACACGTCCTACGAGCAGTACTTC	CSASGDTSYEQYF
-	-	TRBV14	TRBJ2-1	TGTGCCAGCAGCCAAGGAGGGTCGGCTTACAATGAGCAGTTCTTC	CASSQGGSAYNEQFF
few	-	TRBV28	TRBJ1-2	TGTGCCAGCAGTTTATCTCGGGGTCTAGACTATGGCTACACCTTC	CASSLSRGLDYGYTF
many	-	TRBV18	TRBJ2-5	TGTGCCAGCAGCCCGACAGAAGAGACCCAGTACTTC	CASSPTEETQYF
-	TRBD2	TRBV20-1	TRBJ2-3	TGCAGTGCCGGGTATAGCGGGGGGCCGACCAGCACAGATACGCAGTATTTT	CSAGYSGGPTSTDTQYF
few	TRBD1	TRBV20-1	TRBJ2-5	TGCAGTGCTAGAGATCACAGGGGGCTTGAGAAGACCCAGTACTTC	CSARDHRGLEKTQYF
-	-	TRBV6-6	TRBJ2-7	TGTGCCAGCAGTTTCCGAGCGGAGCACTACGAGCAGTACTTC	CASSFRAEHYEQYF
-	TRBD1	TRBV28	TRBJ1-2	TGTGCCAGCAGTTACGGGACAGGGCTCAGTGGCTACACCTTC	CASSYGTGLSGYTF
many	-	TRBV5-1	TRBJ2-2	TGTGCCAGCAGCGGGACCGGGGAGCTGTTTTTT	CASSGTGELFF
few	-	TRBV7-2	TRBJ2-7	TGTGCCAGCAGCTTAGAAGTGGGGACTCTCGCCTACGAGCAGTACTTC	CASSLEVGTLAYEQYF
few	-	TRBV7-9	TRBJ2-5	TGTGCCAGCAGCCCCCCGGGGAGCGATCGAGAGACCCAGTACTTC	CASSPPGSDRETQYF
-	-	TRBV7-7	TRBJ2-5	TGTGCCAGCAGTGGTTTCAGGGGACAGACCCAGTACTTC	CASSGFRGQTQYF
-	TRBD2	TRBV7-2	TRBJ2-4	TGTGCCAGCACCAGGACTAGCGGAGTTCAGTACTTC	CASTRTSGVQYF
few	-	TRBV6-6	TRBJ2-1	TGTGCCAGCAAGGACCGGAATAATTACAATGAGCAGTTCTTC	CASKDRNNYNEQFF
-	TRBD1	TRBV7-9	TRBJ1-2	TGTGCCAGCAGCTCCCGGGACAGGGCAAACTATGGCTACACCTTC	CASSSRDRANYGYTF
-	-	TRBV6-1	TRBJ2-4	TGTGCCAGCAACTTTGCATCTAAAAACATTCAGTACTTC	CASNFASKNIQYF
-	-	TRBV5-1	TRBJ2-3	TGCGCCAGCACCGTGACAGTTACTAGCACAGATACGCAGTATTTT	CASTVTVTSTDTQYF